Sequencing of this T cell receptor (beta chain) was carried out in a study of OX40 agonist ivuxolimab in advanced cancers. The method was immunoSEQ multiplex PCR; TCRdb's version includes in-frame clones alone and lacks a portion of them. In the table there are some 45,000 clones, 86% of which are singletons. With 0 bases clipped from V and 3 bases from J, the junction kept 10 bases outside the gene matches. CDR3 size: 19 residues. Germline V gives CDR1 SGHAT, CDR2 FQNNGV. This chain uses TRBV11-2 with TRBJ2-4; 11 bases fit TRBD2. The sequence was collected from an adult with an advanced solid tumor such as melanoma, head and neck, liver or kidney cancer. This sample comprised CD4+ or CD8+ T cells sorted from blood, obtained in a trial of the OX40 agonist ivuxolimab. Here the CDR3 reads CASSLESVASGRHKNIQYF. CDR3 nucleotide sequence: TGTGCCAGCAGCTTAGAGAGCGTGGCTAGCGGGAGGCACAAAAACATTCAGTACTTC.